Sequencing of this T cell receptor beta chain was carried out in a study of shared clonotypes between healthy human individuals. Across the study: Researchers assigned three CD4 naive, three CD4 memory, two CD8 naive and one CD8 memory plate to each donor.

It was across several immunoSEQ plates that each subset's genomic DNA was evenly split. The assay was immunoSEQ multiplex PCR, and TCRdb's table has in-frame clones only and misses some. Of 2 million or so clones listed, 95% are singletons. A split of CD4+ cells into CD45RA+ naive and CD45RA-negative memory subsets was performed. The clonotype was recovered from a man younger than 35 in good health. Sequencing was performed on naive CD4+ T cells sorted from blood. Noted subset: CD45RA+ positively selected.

Written as DNA, the CDR3 is TGCGCCAGCAGCTTGAACACAGGGCCCGTCCGGGAGCAGTACTTC. Translation gives CASSLNTGPVREQYF. V and J are TRBV5-1 and TRBJ2-7, with D possibly being TRBD1 (6 bases). V dropped 1 base and J dropped 7 bases, with 18 bases sitting between them. Per the germline V gene, CDR1 is SGHRS and CDR2 is YFSETQ. The CDR3 covers 15 residues.